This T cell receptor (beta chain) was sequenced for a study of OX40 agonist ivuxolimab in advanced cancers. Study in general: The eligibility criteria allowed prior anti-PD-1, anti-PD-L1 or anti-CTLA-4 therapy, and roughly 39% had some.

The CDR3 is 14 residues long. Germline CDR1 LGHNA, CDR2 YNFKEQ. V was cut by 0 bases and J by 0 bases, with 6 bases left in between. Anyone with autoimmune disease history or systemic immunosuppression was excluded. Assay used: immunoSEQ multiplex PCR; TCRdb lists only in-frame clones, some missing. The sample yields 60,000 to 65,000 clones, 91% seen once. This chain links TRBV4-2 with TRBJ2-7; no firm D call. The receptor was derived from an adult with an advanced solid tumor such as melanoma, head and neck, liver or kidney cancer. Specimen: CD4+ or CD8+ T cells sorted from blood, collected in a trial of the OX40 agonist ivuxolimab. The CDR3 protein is CASSQEGNSYEQYF. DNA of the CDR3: TGTGCCAGCAGCCAAGAAGGGAACTCCTACGAGCAGTACTTC.